The rows below give T cell receptor beta chains drawn from one sample of a study of vaccination and CD4 T cells after COVID-19. TCRdb reanalysed the PCR reads using MiXCR and keeps one entry per CDR3 protein. Here the sample spans about 20,000 distinct CDR3 sequences, over 50% being singletons. Their antigen targets remain unknown. The material was CD4+ T cells from blood, cultured in vitro, obtained before SARS-CoV-2 vaccination. The origin of the receptors is a human donor who had recovered from COVID-19. Each CDR3 is given with its conserved first and last residue. Each record gives: D gene, V gene, clone size, J gene, CDR3 protein, CDR3 DNA. D genes are given only for firm matches. The listing skips clone size in some rows; elsewhere it reads once, few, many or a size class.

.	TRBV20-1	.	TRBJ1-4	CSAPRRQVGEKLFF	TGCAGTGCTCCGCGTCGACAGGTCGGCGAAAAACTGTTTTTT
.	TRBV28	.	TRBJ1-6	CASTTIPSSYSPLHF	TGTGCCAGCACAACGATCCCGAGCTCCTATTCACCCCTCCACTTT
.	TRBV28	.	TRBJ2-7	CAAISRASRFREQYF	TGTGCCGCCATATCCAGGGCTAGCAGGTTCCGCGAGCAGTACTTC
.	TRBV11-2	few	TRBJ2-5	CASSFRLGETQYF	TGTGCCAGCAGCTTCAGGCTAGGGGAGACCCAGTACTTC
TRBD1	TRBV19	once	TRBJ1-2	CASSSTGGWSYGYTF	TGTGCCAGTAGTTCAACAGGGGGCTGGAGCTATGGCTACACCTTC
.	TRBV20-1	.	TRBJ2-7	CSARVLGQREAIYEQYF	TGCAGTGCTAGAGTATTGGGACAACGCGAGGCAATTTACGAGCAGTACTTC
.	TRBV19	.	TRBJ1-2	CASSDTGYRAYGYTF	TGTGCCAGTAGTGATACAGGGTACCGTGCCTATGGCTACACCTTC
.	TRBV24-1	.	TRBJ2-2	CATGVFTGELFF	TGTGCCACAGGGGTTTTCACCGGGGAGCTGTTTTTT
.	TRBV30	.	TRBJ2-1	CAWSGASLNNEQFF	TGTGCCTGGAGCGGGGCTAGCCTGAACAATGAGCAGTTCTTC
.	TRBV20-1	few	TRBJ1-2	CSASLPGVKGGYTF	TGCAGTGCTAGTCTCCCGGGGGTGAAGGGTGGCTACACCTTC
.	TRBV6-1	.	TRBJ2-7	CASSETSSPAVGYEQYF	TGTGCCAGCAGTGAGACTAGTTCCCCCGCGGTCGGCTACGAGCAGTACTTC
TRBD1	TRBV6-2/TRBV6-3	few	TRBJ1-5	CASSSKWTGFPESRNQPQHF	TGTGCCAGCAGTTCTAAGTGGACAGGGTTTCCGGAATCGCGCAATCAGCCCCAGCATTTT
.	TRBV28	.	TRBJ1-5	CASSLRPGQPQHF	TGTGCCAGCAGTTTACGGCCCGGGCAGCCCCAGCATTTT
.	TRBV20-1	.	TRBJ1-1	CSAREGRMNTEAFF	TGCAGTGCTAGGGAGGGACGAATGAACACTGAAGCTTTCTTT
TRBD1	TRBV19	.	TRBJ1-2	CASSPTGQGVGGYTF	TGTGCCAGTAGTCCGACGGGACAGGGAGTTGGAGGCTACACCTTC
TRBD2	TRBV28	once	TRBJ2-1	CASTGTSYYNEQFF	TGTGCCAGCACGGGGACTAGTTACTACAATGAGCAGTTCTTC
TRBD1	TRBV6-2/TRBV6-3	.	TRBJ2-3	CASSNPPGQGSNTQYF	TGTGCCAGCAGCAACCCACCGGGACAGGGTTCGAATACGCAGTATTTT
TRBD2	TRBV7-9	.	TRBJ2-1	CASSVSGTSYNEQFF	TGTGCCAGCAGCGTTAGCGGGACCTCCTACAATGAGCAGTTCTTC
TRBD2	TRBV19	.	TRBJ2-5	CASSIVGLAGRETQYF	TGTGCCAGTAGTATAGTAGGACTAGCGGGGCGGGAGACCCAGTACTTC
.	TRBV28	few	TRBJ1-5	CASKRGSVFNQPQHF	TGTGCCAGCAAGAGGGGATCGGTGTTCAATCAGCCCCAGCATTTT
.	TRBV7-2	once	TRBJ2-7	CASSRTRGYEQYF	TGTGCCAGCAGCCGCACTCGGGGCTACGAGCAGTACTTC
.	TRBV19	.	TRBJ1-3	CASSLTEGNTIYF	TGTGCCAGTAGTCTGACAGAAGGAAACACCATATATTTT
TRBD1	TRBV5-1	.	TRBJ2-7	CASGLEVGQVSYEQYF	TGCGCCAGCGGCTTGGAAGTGGGACAGGTTTCCTACGAGCAGTACTTC
TRBD2	TRBV20-1	.	TRBJ2-2	CSARVASGRAYTGELFF	TGCAGTGCTAGAGTAGCTAGCGGGAGGGCATACACCGGGGAGCTGTTTTTT
.	TRBV20-1	.	TRBJ1-5	CSAPNTGYSNQPQHF	TGCAGTGCTCCGAACACAGGTTATAGCAATCAGCCCCAGCATTTT
.	TRBV19	few	TRBJ1-5	CASSTGTGYHSNQPQHF	TGTGCCAGTAGTACAGGGACCGGGTACCACAGCAATCAGCCCCAGCATTTT
.	TRBV20-1	.	TRBJ2-7	CSAKGDLGLKQYF	TGCAGTGCAAAAGGGGATCTAGGTTTGAAGCAGTACTTC